Listed below are T cell receptor beta chains from one sample, sequenced in a study of cytomegalovirus exposure and HLA in healthy donors. Using immunoSEQ multiplex PCR, the repertoire was profiled, and TCRdb retains in-frame clones only, with some absent. Reported are 90,000 to 130,000 clones; the ten largest clones contain under 7%. The sequencing sample was made of PBMCs. All receptors derive from a man aged 35 to 55 in good health and CMV-seropositive. The CDR3 runs from the conserved cysteine through the conserved F or W. The order of the fields is J gene, V gene, D gene, CDR3 protein, CDR3 DNA. A D gene is named only where the DNA matches it firmly.

TRBJ2-6 TRBV30 - CAWRRQFSGANVLTF TGTGCCTGGAGACGACAGTTCTCTGGGGCCAACGTCCTGACTTTC
TRBJ2-7 TRBV7-9 TRBD2 CASRYSGNTYEQYF TGTGCCAGCAGATATAGCGGGAACACCTACGAGCAGTACTTC
TRBJ2-7 TRBV18 TRBD2 CASSPTGLAGSPREQYF TGTGCCAGCTCACCTACCGGACTAGCGGGCTCTCCGAGGGAGCAGTACTTC
TRBJ2-7 TRBV4-1 - CASSQGWGSSAISYEQYF TGCGCCAGCAGCCAAGGGTGGGGAAGTAGCGCCATCTCCTACGAGCAGTACTTC
TRBJ2-3 TRBV30 - CAWSVGGRTQYF TGTGCCTGGAGTGTTGGGGGGAGGACGCAGTATTTT
TRBJ2-3 TRBV7-9 TRBD1 CASSFSDRAITDTQYF TGTGCCAGCAGCTTCTCCGACAGGGCCATCACAGATACGCAGTATTTT
TRBJ2-7 TRBV7-2 TRBD1 CASGGRGPYEQYF TGTGCCTCAGGGGGCAGGGGGCCCTACGAGCAGTACTTC
TRBJ2-7 TRBV19 TRBD1 CATGIRDSSYEQYF TGTGCCACCGGGATCCGGGACAGTTCCTACGAGCAGTACTTC
TRBJ2-7 TRBV10-3 - CATSLKTGSYEQYF TGTGCCACCAGCTTGAAGACAGGTTCTTACGAGCAGTACTTC
TRBJ2-3 TRBV9 TRBD2 CASSVGVGGSLDTQYF TGTGCCAGCAGCGTTGGGGTGGGAGGGTCCCTAGATACGCAGTATTTT
TRBJ2-3 TRBV29-1 - CSAHGDTQYF TGCAGCGCCCACGGTGATACGCAGTATTTT
TRBJ2-7 TRBV6-1 TRBD1 CATLPRDRGGYEQYF TGTGCCACCCTCCCACGGGACAGGGGAGGATACGAGCAGTACTTC
TRBJ2-5 TRBV5-1 TRBD2 CASSFLAGGGQETQYF TGCGCCAGCAGCTTCCTAGCGGGAGGAGGCCAAGAGACCCAGTACTTC
TRBJ2-2 TRBV2 TRBD2 CASSVFYSGIPNTGELFF TGTGCCAGCAGTGTCTTTTATAGCGGGATACCGAACACCGGGGAGCTGTTTTTT
TRBJ1-4 TRBV7-9 - CASSFSGNEKLFF TGTGCCAGCAGCTTTAGCGGAAATGAAAAACTGTTTTTT
TRBJ2-5 TRBV28 - CASSLVGHFRVETQYF TGTGCCAGCAGCCTAGTCGGACATTTCCGTGTAGAGACCCAGTACTTC
TRBJ2-5 TRBV11-2 - CASSQVLGETQYF TGTGCCAGCAGCCAGGTTCTTGGAGAGACCCAGTACTTC
TRBJ2-7 TRBV29-1 - CSVEEGTHEQYF TGCAGCGTTGAAGAGGGCACCCACGAGCAGTACTTC
TRBJ1-1 TRBV7-6 TRBD1 CASSLVGGTGASHTEAFF TGTGCCAGCAGCTTAGTGGGGGGGACAGGGGCGAGTCATACTGAAGCTTTCTTT
TRBJ2-3 TRBV6-1 - CASSPTVGGPDTQYF TGTGCCAGCAGTCCCACAGTCGGAGGTCCAGATACGCAGTATTTT
TRBJ1-2 TRBV28 - CASSSSLEYGYTF TGTGCCAGCAGTTCGTCATTGGAGTATGGCTACACCTTC
TRBJ2-7 TRBV5-1 - CASSLAQGTFGEQYF TGCGCCAGCAGCTTGGCCCAGGGGACATTTGGAGAGCAGTACTTC
TRBJ2-1 TRBV5-6 - CASSPGTIYNEQFF TGTGCCAGCAGCCCCGGTACTATCTACAATGAGCAGTTCTTC
TRBJ1-1 TRBV12-5 - CASGFSAGTMNTEAFF TGTGCTAGTGGTTTCTCCGCTGGGACTATGAACACTGAAGCTTTCTTT
TRBJ2-1 TRBV7-3 TRBD2 CASSYGRGRSYNEQFF TGTGCCAGCAGCTATGGGAGGGGAAGGTCCTACAATGAGCAGTTCTTC
TRBJ2-1 TRBV6-4 TRBD2 CASSERTSGRLEQFF TGTGCCAGCAGTGAAAGGACTAGCGGGAGGCTTGAGCAGTTCTTC
TRBJ2-7 TRBV11-2 - CASGLGGNSYEQYF TGTGCCAGCGGCTTAGGCGGCAACTCCTACGAGCAGTACTTC
TRBJ1-1 TRBV5-1 - CASSPSEAYTEAFF TGCGCCAGCAGCCCCTCCGAAGCTTACACTGAAGCTTTCTTT
TRBJ1-1 TRBV28 TRBD1 CASTKGGGRNTEAFF TGTGCCAGCACCAAAGGAGGGGGCAGGAACACTGAAGCTTTCTTT
TRBJ2-1 TRBV11-3 TRBD2 CASSPGTSGLYNEQFF TGTGCCAGCAGCCCAGGGACTAGCGGACTCTACAATGAGCAGTTCTTC
TRBJ2-1 TRBV4-1 TRBD2 CASSVGLAVSSYNEQFF TGCGCCAGCAGCGTAGGACTAGCGGTAAGCTCCTACAATGAGCAGTTCTTC
TRBJ1-1 TRBV6-6 - CASSSRRTRDTEAFF TGTGCCAGCAGTTCGAGAAGAACCAGGGATACTGAAGCTTTCTTT
TRBJ1-3 TRBV7-3 TRBD1 CASSPRDREIHIYF TGTGCCAGCAGCCCCCGGGACAGGGAAATTCACATATATTTT
TRBJ2-1 TRBV18 TRBD1 CASSLDRGTYNEQFF TGTGCCAGCTCCCTGGACAGGGGGACATACAATGAGCAGTTCTTC
TRBJ1-4 TRBV9 TRBD1 CASSPLGGQVEKLFF TGTGCCAGCAGCCCCCTAGGAGGACAGGTTGAAAAACTGTTTTTT
TRBJ2-1 TRBV2 TRBD2 CASSGPSGRAFNEQFF TGTGCCAGCAGTGGGCCTAGCGGGAGGGCTTTCAATGAGCAGTTCTTC
TRBJ2-7 TRBV29-1 - CSALTGRTYEQYF TGCAGCGCATTGACCGGGAGAACCTACGAGCAGTACTTC
TRBJ2-5 TRBV5-6 TRBD1 CASSLPRDRQETQYF TGTGCCAGCAGCTTGCCCCGGGACAGGCAAGAGACCCAGTACTTC
TRBJ1-6 TRBV4-1 - CASSQLTDSSPLHF TGCGCCAGCAGCCAACTGACAGATAGCTCACCCCTCCACTTT
TRBJ1-1 TRBV4-1 - CASSQYYRTNTEAFF TGCGCCAGCAGCCAATATTACAGAACCAACACTGAAGCTTTCTTT
TRBJ2-1 TRBV6-6 - CASKVGQGSYNEQFF TGTGCCAGCAAAGTCGGGCAGGGCTCCTACAATGAGCAGTTCTTC
TRBJ2-7 TRBV27 - CASSLLPTDPYEQYF TGTGCCAGCAGTTTACTCCCGACAGACCCCTACGAGCAGTACTTC
TRBJ2-1 TRBV28 TRBD1 CASYSGTGGREQFF TGTGCCAGTTACTCCGGGACAGGGGGACGTGAGCAGTTCTTC